This T cell receptor beta chain was sequenced in a study of OX40 agonist ivuxolimab in advanced cancers. CDR1 PRHDT and CDR2 FYEKMQ come from the germline V gene (reference sequence). V lost 10 bases and J lost 3, with 12 bases in between. The CDR3 covers 13 residues. Here immunoSEQ multiplex PCR was the method, and the copy in TCRdb shows in-frame clones only, minus some. The sample has 20,000 to 30,000 clones; about four fifths are singletons. J is TRBJ2-2 and V is TRBV13; TRBD1 is a possible D gene (6 bases). The specimen comprised CD4+ or CD8+ T cells sorted from blood, sampled in a trial of the OX40 agonist ivuxolimab. The receptor comes from an adult with an advanced solid tumor such as melanoma, head and neck, liver or kidney cancer. CDR3 residues: CATQTGDTGELFF. CDR3 nucleotides: TGTGCCACCCAGACAGGCGACACCGGGGAGCTGTTTTTT.